The 21 T cell receptor beta chains reported below all come from one sample, sequenced in a study of blood T cell repertoires in COVID-19. TCRdb's copy holds only in-frame clones and misses some; the assay was immunoSEQ multiplex PCR. This table has under 300,000 clones, 85% to 90% appearing once. Sequencing was carried out using PBMCs or T cells enriched from blood (not recorded which). All receptors come from a young man who had recovered from COVID-19.

As for this clone: Its ends do not fully match the called genes, so a read error is possible. The V call is TRBV5-1, the J call TRBJ2-5; D remains unclear. The CDR3 runs 14 residues. Germline loops: CDR1 SGHRS, CDR2 YFSETQ. The CDR3 loop reads CASTLGSGQETQYF. DNA of the CDR3: TGCGCCAGCACCTTGGGGTCGGGTCAAGAGACCCAGTACTTC.

This clone was found once. This chain links TRBV19 with TRBJ1-1; TRBD1 agrees at 7 bases. The CDR3 extends over 15 amino acids. V shed 6 bases, J shed 5 bases, and the junction held 12 bases outside the gene matches. Germline lookup yields CDR1 LNHDA and CDR2 SQIVND (reference sequence). DNA of the CDR3: TGTGCCAGTAGAAAACTGTCAGGGGGTATGACTGAAGCTTTCTTT. It encodes CASRKLSGGMTEAFF. Combining the CDR3 with reference TRBV19 and TRBJ1-1 gives the whole variable domain DGGITQSPKYLFRKEGQNVTLSCEQNLNHDAMYWYRQDPGQGLRLIYYSQIVNDFQKGDIAEGYSVSREKKESFPLTVTSAQKNPTAFYLCASRKLSGGMTEAFFGQGTRLTVV.

The chain carries TRBV28 and TRBJ1-4; the match to TRBD1 covers 11 bases. CDR1 and CDR2 (germline): MDHEN, SYDVKM. Trimming at V came to 8 bases and at J to 7 bases, leaving 9 bases not matched to a gene. The CDR3 spans 15 residues. Written as DNA, the CDR3 is TGTGCCAGCGGAGGGGCCGGGACAGGGGGTGAAAAACTGTTTTTT. Translated: CASGGAGTGGEKLFF.

The V gene is TRBV29-1, the J gene TRBJ2-2; D possibly corresponds to TRBD1 (6 bases). This CDR3 spans 14 amino acids. V gave up 6 bases and J gave up 3 bases, with 14 bases separating them. The germline gives CDR1 SQVTM, CDR2 ANQGSEA. CDR3 sequence (DNA): TGCAGCGTCAGGACAGTAAGGGACACCGGGGAGCTGTTTTTT. Its protein product is CSVRTVRDTGELFF.

This clone was found once. The chain has TRBV5-1 and TRBJ2-7; 9 nucleotides match TRBD1. V trimming: 3 bases; J trimming: 1 base; junction bases outside the gene matches: 5. CDR3 length: 15 amino acids. Germline values: CDR1 SGHRS, CDR2 YFSETQ. The CDR3 nucleotides read TGCGCCAGCAGCTCCTTACAGGGGGCTTCCTACGAGCAGTACTTC. Translating it yields CASSSLQGASYEQYF.

The rearrangement joins TRBV7-8 to TRBJ1-6; 8 bases agree with TRBD1. The CDR3 length is 15 residues. The trim removed 4 bases at V and 8 bases at J, leaving 7 bases unmatched. Germline CDR1 is SGHVS and CDR2 is FQNEAQ. The CDR3 DNA sequence: TGTGCCAGCAGCTCCGGGGACAGGCGCGATTCACCCCTCCACTTT. Translation gives CASSSGDRRDSPLHF.

The rearrangement joins TRBV6-5 to TRBJ1-6; 7 nucleotides match TRBD1. The germline V gene has CDR1 MNHEY and CDR2 SVGAGI. V gave up 6 bases and J gave up 9 bases; unmatched junction bases: 5. The CDR3 spans 13 residues. The CDR3 region has the DNA TGTGCCAGCAGCCCGACAGGGTCTTCACCCCTCCACTTT. Translating it yields CASSPTGSSPLHF.

The chain is built from TRBV18 and TRBJ1-3, with D maybe TRBD1 (5 bases). Deletions cut 0 bases from V and 1 base from J, with 7 bases between. This CDR3 is 15 amino acids long. Germline assignment: CDR1 KGHSH and CDR2 LQKENI. CDR3 DNA sequence: TGTGCCAGCTCACCACCCCCAGGGTCTGGAAACACCATATATTTT. It is translated as CASSPPPGSGNTIYF.

V is TRBV9 and J is TRBJ2-7; 7 nucleotides agree with TRBD2. J was trimmed by 2 bases and V by 3 bases; bases with no gene match: 8. Germline assignment: CDR1 SGDLS and CDR2 YYNGEE. The CDR3 runs 15 residues. Here the CDR3 DNA reads TGTGCCAGCAGCGCAGACGGGACTACTGCCTACGAGCAGTACTTC. This translates into CASSADGTTAYEQYF.

The chain recombines TRBV7-9 with TRBJ2-1; possibly TRBD2 for D (7 bases). The V end lost 10 bases, the J end lost 8 bases, and 24 bases lay between the germline ends. The CDR3 contains 15 residues. The germline V gene encodes CDR1 SEHNR and CDR2 FQNEAQ (reference sequence). CDR3 protein: CATSGGPPPGDEQFF. Written as DNA, the CDR3 is TGTGCCACCTCGGGGGGCCCTCCCCCTGGGGATGAGCAGTTCTTC.

The chain employs TRBV5-5 and TRBJ2-3, with D possibly being TRBD2 (7 bases). CDR1 and CDR2 (germline): SGHKS, YYEKEE (reference sequence). There are 14 residues in the CDR3. V gave up 7 bases and J gave up 1 base, with 13 bases separating them. CDR3 sequence (DNA): TGTGCCAGCCAAACGGGGGGCCGCACAGATACGCAGTATTTT. Protein product: CASQTGGRTDTQYF.

The chain links TRBV12-2 to TRBJ2-1; the listed D gene, TRBD2, was not tested against the DNA. TRBV12-2 is termed a pseudogene. This CDR3 has 16 residues. The chain's CDR3 is CASRFTNLSSYNEQFF. The CDR3 nucleotides read TGTGCAAGTCGCTTTACCAACTTGAGCTCCTACAATGAGCAGTTCTTC.

The chain combines TRBV5-1 with TRBJ2-1; D gene ambiguous. Trimming shortened V by 3 bases and J by 0 bases, and 10 bases separated the two germline ends. The germline V gene has CDR1 SGHRS and CDR2 YFSETQ. CDR3 length: 15 amino acids. The CDR3 DNA reads as TGCGCCAGCAGCTCGTTGGAGAGCTCCTACAATGAGCAGTTCTTC. As protein: CASSSLESSYNEQFF.

CDR3 bases: TGTGCCAGTAGTTTCCATCGGTCCGACACCGGGGAGCTGTTTTTT. This sequence encodes CASSFHRSDTGELFF. The rearrangement links TRBV19 to TRBJ2-2; D gene unclear. The V end lost 5 bases, the J end lost 3 bases, and 13 bases lay between the germline ends. The CDR3 is made up of 15 amino acids. Per the germline V gene, CDR1 is LNHDA and CDR2 is SQIVND (reference sequence).

The CDR3 DNA follows: TGTGCCACCAGTGACCCGGGAGGGGTGGACGGATCTTACACCGGGGAGCTGTTTTTT. Its translation: CATSDPGGVDGSYTGELFF. This rearrangement joins TRBV24-1 to TRBJ2-2; 8 bases align to TRBD2. V trimming: 4 bases; J trimming: 3 bases; junction bases outside the gene matches: 15. The CDR3 loop spans 19 amino acids. Germline CDR1 and CDR2: KGHDR and SFDVKD.

The J gene is TRBJ1-1, the V gene TRBV5-4, with 9 bases identical to TRBD1. Germline trimming cut 4 bases from V and 5 bases from J; bases unmatched to any gene: 6. The CDR3 covers 14 residues. The germline CDR1 and CDR2 sequences are SGHNT and YYREEE (reference sequence). CDR3 sequence (DNA): TGTGCCAGCAGCGTGACAGGGGGAGAAACTGAAGCTTTCTTT. Translated, it gives CASSVTGGETEAFF.

This clone was seen a handful of times. The V gene is TRBV24-1, the J gene TRBJ2-3, with TRBD1 identical over 9 bases. The V and J ends lost 1 base and 6 bases, in that order; junction bases with no gene match: 4. CDR3 length: 15 amino acids. Germline lookup yields CDR1 KGHDR and CDR2 SFDVKD. CDR3: CATSDFLTGGDTQYF. Here the CDR3 DNA reads TGTGCCACCAGTGATTTCTTGACAGGGGGTGATACGCAGTATTTT.

The V call is TRBV29-1, the J call TRBJ1-1; D gene ambiguous. Germline V gives CDR1 SQVTM, CDR2 ANQGSEA. Trimming removed 4 bases at V and 1 base at J, with 7 bases between. The CDR3 runs to 12 residues. This CDR3 reads CSVVYTNTEAFF. CDR3 nucleotides: TGCAGCGTTGTTTACACGAACACTGAAGCTTTCTTT.

The rearrangement joins TRBV15 to TRBJ1-2; possibly TRBD1 for D (5 bases). CDR3 length: 17 residues. Trimming shortened V by 6 bases and J by 8 bases, and 28 bases separated the two germline ends. Germline CDR1 reads LNHNV; CDR2 reads YYDKDF (reference sequence). For the CDR3, the DNA is TGTGCCACCAGTGGATTTCCGGCAGGGCCCCTATTATACGGCTACACCTTC. Translated: CATSGFPAGPLLYGYTF.

DNA for the CDR3: TGTGCCAGCAGCCAAGCCGTCGCTTGGAGCGAAGCTTTCTTT. This gives the protein CASSQAVAWSEAFF. The chain is built from TRBV3-1 (or the pseudogene TRBV3-2) and TRBJ1-1; the D is unclear. Deletions cut 1 base from V and 8 bases from J, with 14 bases between. This CDR3 contains 14 residues. Germline-derived CDR1 and CDR2 are LGHDT and YNNKEL (reference sequence).

The V call is TRBV10-3, the J call TRBJ2-3; TRBD1 might be the D (5 bases). The length of the CDR3 is 15 residues. V lost 2 bases to trimming and J lost 5 bases, with 14 bases between them. Germline V gene data show CDR1 as ENHRY and CDR2 as SYGVKD. The CDR3 reads CAISEDRRRGDTQYF. CDR3 nucleotide sequence: TGTGCCATCAGTGAGGACCGAAGAAGGGGAGATACGCAGTATTTT.